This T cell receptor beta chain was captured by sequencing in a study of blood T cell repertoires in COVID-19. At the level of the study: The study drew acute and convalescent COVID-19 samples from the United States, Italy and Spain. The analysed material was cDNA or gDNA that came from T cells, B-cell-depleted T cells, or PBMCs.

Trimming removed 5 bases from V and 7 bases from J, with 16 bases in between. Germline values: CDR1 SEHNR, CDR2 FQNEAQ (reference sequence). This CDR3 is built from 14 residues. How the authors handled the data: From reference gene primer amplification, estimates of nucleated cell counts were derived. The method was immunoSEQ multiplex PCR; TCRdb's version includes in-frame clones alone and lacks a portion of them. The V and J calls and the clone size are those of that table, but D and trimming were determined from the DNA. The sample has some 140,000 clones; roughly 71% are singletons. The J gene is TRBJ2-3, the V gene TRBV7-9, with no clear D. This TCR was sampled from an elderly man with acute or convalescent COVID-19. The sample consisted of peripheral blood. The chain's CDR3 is CASSPEAVINTQYF. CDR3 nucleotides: TGTGCCAGCAGCCCCGAGGCAGTCATAAATACGCAGTATTTT.